Sequencing of this T cell receptor (beta chain) was carried out in a study of shared clonotypes between healthy human individuals. Germline CDR1 and CDR2: MNHEY and SMNVEV (reference sequence). Trimming removed 10 bases from V and 6 bases from J; junction bases left unmatched: 13. The CDR3 extends over 16 amino acids. A deep-level run was used for the assay. Sequenced by immunoSEQ multiplex PCR; TCRdb stores in-frame clones only, minus some. The data show about 990,000 clones, with 78% seen just once and 0.5% to 0.65% held by the top ten. Material for sequencing was memory CD4+ T cells from PBMCs. Specified subset: CD45RA-negative fraction. The chain links TRBV27 to TRBJ1-4, with TRBD1 matching over 11 bases. The TCR was taken from a man between 18 and 35 years old in good health. Some clones in this sample may be carry-over from other donors' samples. In DNA form, the CDR3 reads TGTGCCACCCGGGGAGGGGGGACAGGGGGGTATGAAAAACTGTTTTTT. Its translation: CATRGGGTGGYEKLFF. The whole variable domain, remainder taken from reference TRBV27 and TRBJ1-4, is EAQVTQNPRYLITVTGKKLTVTCSQNMNHEYMSWYRQDPGLGLRQIYYSMNVEVTDKGDVPEGYKVSRKEKRNFPLILESPSPNQTSLYFCATRGGGTGGYEKLFFGSGTQLSVL.